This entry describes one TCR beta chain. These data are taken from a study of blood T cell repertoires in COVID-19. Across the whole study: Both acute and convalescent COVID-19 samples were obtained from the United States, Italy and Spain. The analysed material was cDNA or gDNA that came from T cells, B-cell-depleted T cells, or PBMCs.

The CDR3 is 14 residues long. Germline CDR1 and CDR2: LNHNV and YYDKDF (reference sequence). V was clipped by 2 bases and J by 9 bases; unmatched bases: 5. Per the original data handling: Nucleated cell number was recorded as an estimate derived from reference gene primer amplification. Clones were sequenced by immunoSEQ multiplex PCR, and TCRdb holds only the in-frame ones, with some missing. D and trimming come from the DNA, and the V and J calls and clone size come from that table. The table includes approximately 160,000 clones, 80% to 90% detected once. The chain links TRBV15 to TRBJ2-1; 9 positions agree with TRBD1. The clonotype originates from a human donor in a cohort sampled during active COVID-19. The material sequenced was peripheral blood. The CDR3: CATSRPRTGAEQFF. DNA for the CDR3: TGTGCCACCAGCAGACCCAGGACAGGGGCTGAGCAGTTCTTC.